This entry lists 3 T cell receptor beta chains sequenced from one sample in a study of liver allograft versus peripheral blood T cells. Study at large: Repertoires of T cell receptors in transplanted livers were compared with recipients' peripheral blood repertoires.

TCRdb reprocessed the reads via MiXCR and lists one record per CDR3 protein. Of approximately 9,800 distinct CDR3 sequences listed, about 20% are singletons. The receptors stem from a human patient who had a liver transplant. Some T cells may be supplied by the graft donor.

In this sample, this clonotype turned up many times. J is TRBJ2-1 and V is TRBV6-2 or TRBV6-3, with D possibly being TRBD1 or TRBD2 (5 bases each). The CDR3 contains 14 residues. Germline V gene sequence: CDR1 MNHEY, CDR2 SVGEGT. Between the trimmed V and J ends, which lost 5 bases and 8 bases, there was a span of 16 bases. CDR3 in DNA: TGTGCCAGCAGTCCCTTGGGGGAGCGCCATGAGCAGTTCTTC. This sequence encodes CASSPLGERHEQFF.

Details on this clonotype: Just one base apart from a much larger clone, this may be a read error. J is TRBJ2-7 and V is TRBV18; possibly TRBD1 for D (5 bases). V was shortened by 0 bases and J by 6 bases, with 9 bases between the two germline ends. This CDR3 contains 13 residues. Germline V gene lookup returns CDR1 KGHSH and CDR2 LQKENI. DNA of the CDR3: TGTGCCAGCTCACCACCGGTGACAGTCGAGCAGTACTTC. This gives the protein CASSPPVTVEQYF.

V is TRBV19 and J is TRBJ2-7; 9 nucleotides match TRBD1. Germline CDR1 LNHDA, CDR2 SQIVND (reference sequence). The ends lost 5 bases at V and 6 bases at J; junction bases unmatched: 11. CDR3 length: 15 amino acids. CDR3 amino acids: CASSPMTGQGFEQYF. CDR3 DNA: TGTGCCAGTAGTCCAATGACGGGACAGGGCTTCGAGCAGTACTTC.